This TCR beta chain was profiled in a study of T cell responses to AZD1222 COVID-19 vaccine. The overall study: Whether given at about 4 or about 12 weeks, second doses were pooled.

The repertoire was sequenced with immunoSEQ multiplex PCR; TCRdb's copy has only in-frame clones and lacks some. The sample consists of about 160,000 clones, roughly 94% of them appearing once. This CDR3 contains 16 residues. Germline V gene sequence: CDR1 ENHRY, CDR2 SYGVKD. Germline trimming cut 8 bases from V and 8 bases from J; bases unmatched to any gene: 16. On this clone itself: Its antigen is as yet unknown.

General observations from the study: Baseline seropositivity occurred in only a handful of AZD1222 recipients.

The clonotype originates from an adult in good health. The V call is TRBV10-3, the J call TRBJ1-4; 8 nucleotides agree with TRBD1. Specimen: peripheral blood, collected on day 0 of AZD1222 vaccination. CDR3 in DNA: TGTGCCATCCAAGCTGTCATGCAGGGGGCGCGGGAAAAACTGTTTTTT. Its translation is CAIQAVMQGAREKLFF.